The clone carrying this TCR beta chain was detected a few times. What it binds is unknown. The record originates from a study of T cell responses to AZD1222 COVID-19 vaccine. Overall study findings and caveats: Spike-spanning, vaccine-associated CD4 TCRs were dominant at 160-218 and 743-854.

Here immunoSEQ multiplex PCR was the method, and the copy in TCRdb shows in-frame clones only, minus some. This table holds 55,000 to 90,000 clones, 65% to 85% found once. The CDR3 is made up of 14 amino acids. V was shortened by 2 bases and J by 4 bases, with 12 bases between the two germline ends. The V gene's germline CDR1 is SGHNT and CDR2 YYREEE (reference sequence). This chain links TRBV5-4 with TRBJ1-1; TRBD1 is a possible D gene (6 bases). The sequencing used peripheral blood, collected on day 0 of AZD1222 vaccination. This clonotype originated in an adult in good health. CDR3 region: CASSFTGYGTEAFF. CDR3 bases: TGTGCCAGCAGCTTTACAGGGTATGGCACTGAAGCTTTCTTT.